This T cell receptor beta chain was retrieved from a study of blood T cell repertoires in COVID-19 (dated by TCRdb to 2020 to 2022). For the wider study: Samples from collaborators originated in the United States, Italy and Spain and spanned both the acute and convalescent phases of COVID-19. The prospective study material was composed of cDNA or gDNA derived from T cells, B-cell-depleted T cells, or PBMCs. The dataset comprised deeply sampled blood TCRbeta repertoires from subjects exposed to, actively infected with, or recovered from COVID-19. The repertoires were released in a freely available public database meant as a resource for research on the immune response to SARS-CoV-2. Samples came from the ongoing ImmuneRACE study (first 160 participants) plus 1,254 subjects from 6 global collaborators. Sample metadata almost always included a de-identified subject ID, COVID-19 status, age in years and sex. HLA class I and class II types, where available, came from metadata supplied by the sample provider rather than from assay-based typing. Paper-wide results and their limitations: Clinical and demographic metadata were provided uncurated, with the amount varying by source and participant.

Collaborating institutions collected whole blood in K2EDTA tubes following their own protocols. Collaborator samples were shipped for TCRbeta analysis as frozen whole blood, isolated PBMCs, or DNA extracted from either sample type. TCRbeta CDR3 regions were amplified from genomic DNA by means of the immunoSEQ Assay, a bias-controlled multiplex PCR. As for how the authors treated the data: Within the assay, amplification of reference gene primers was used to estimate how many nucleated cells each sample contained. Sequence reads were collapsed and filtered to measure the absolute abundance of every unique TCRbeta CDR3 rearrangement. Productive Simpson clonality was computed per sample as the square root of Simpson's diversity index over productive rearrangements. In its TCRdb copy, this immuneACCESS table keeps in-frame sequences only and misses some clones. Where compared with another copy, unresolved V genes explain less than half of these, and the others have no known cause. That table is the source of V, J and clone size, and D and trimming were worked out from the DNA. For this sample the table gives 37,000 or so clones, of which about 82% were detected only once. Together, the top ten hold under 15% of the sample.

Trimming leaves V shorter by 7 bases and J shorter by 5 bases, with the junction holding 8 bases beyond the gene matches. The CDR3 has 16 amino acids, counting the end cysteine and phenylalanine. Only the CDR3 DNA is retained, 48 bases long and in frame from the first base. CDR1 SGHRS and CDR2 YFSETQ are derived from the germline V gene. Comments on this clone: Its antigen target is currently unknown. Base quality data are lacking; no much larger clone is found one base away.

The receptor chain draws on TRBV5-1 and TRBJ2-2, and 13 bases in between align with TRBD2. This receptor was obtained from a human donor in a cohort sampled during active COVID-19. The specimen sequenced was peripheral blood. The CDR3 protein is CASGATSGGTTGELFF. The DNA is TGCGCCAGCGGCGCGACTAGCGGGGGGACAACCGGGGAGCTGTTTTTT. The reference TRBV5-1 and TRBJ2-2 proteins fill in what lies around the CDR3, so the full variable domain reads KAGVTQTPRYLIKTRGQQVTLSCSPISGHRSVSWYQQTPGQGLQFLFEYFSETQRNKGNFPGRFSGRQFSNSRSEMNVSTLELGDSALYLCASGATSGGTTGELFFGEGSRLTVL.